These 8 T cell receptor beta chains were sequenced from one sample in a study of long-term antiretroviral therapy in people with HIV. The libraries were made with immunoSEQ v3.0 at survey level. The method was immunoSEQ multiplex PCR; TCRdb's version includes in-frame clones alone and lacks a portion of them. Among roughly 35,000 clones listed, almost 85% were seen once. Source: unsorted PBMCs, taken roughly 3.5 years after starting antiretroviral therapy. These receptor sequences come from a man aged 18-30 years with HIV.

The V call is TRBV27, the J call TRBJ2-2; 10 positions match TRBD2. The germline V gene encodes CDR1 MNHEY and CDR2 SMNVEV (reference sequence). J was trimmed by 3 bases and V by 5 bases; bases with no gene match: 6. The CDR3 spans 16 residues. The CDR3: CASSRSGGAYTGELFF. DNA of the CDR3: TGTGCCAGCAGTCGCAGCGGGGGGGCATACACCGGGGAGCTGTTTTTT.

The chain couples TRBV19 to TRBJ2-7; no clear D. This CDR3 has 13 residues. V dropped 3 bases and J dropped 2 bases, with 8 bases sitting between them. CDR1 is LNHDA, CDR2 SQIVND, per germline (reference sequence). The CDR3 region has the DNA TGTGCCAGTAGTATGACACCTACCTACGAGCAGTACTTC. It is translated as CASSMTPTYEQYF.

CDR3 nucleotide sequence: TGTGCCAGCAGCTTCATCTCGGGGGGGAACTATGGCTACACCTTC. This gives the protein CASSFISGGNYGYTF. The chain uses TRBV5-5 and TRBJ1-2, with a possible D match to TRBD1 (5 bases). There are 15 residues in the CDR3. The germline V gene has CDR1 SGHKS and CDR2 YYEKEE (reference sequence). Trimming took 2 bases from V and 2 from J, leaving 13 bases between them.

The CDR3 coding sequence is TGCGCCAGCAGCCAAGCGGCACAGGGTCCTGAGCAGTTCTTC. It translates to CASSQAAQGPEQFF. This chain joins TRBV4-1 and TRBJ2-1; possibly TRBD1 for D (6 bases). Germline V CDR1 and CDR2: MGHRA, YSYEKL. V was cut by 1 base and J by 9 bases, with 13 bases left in between. The CDR3 contains 14 residues.

The DNA for the CDR3 is TGTGCCAGCAGCCCCAGACTAGCGGGAGGTGAGCAGTTCTTC. Translated: CASSPRLAGGEQFF. The rearrangement joins TRBV27 to TRBJ2-1, with TRBD2 identical over 13 bases. This CDR3 contains 14 residues. The germline gives CDR1 MNHEY, CDR2 SMNVEV (reference sequence). V lost 6 bases, J lost 9 bases, and 5 bases stayed unmatched.

The rearrangement uses TRBV6-5 and TRBJ2-7, with D possibly being TRBD1 (6 bases). Trimming cost V 0 bases and J 0 bases, with 12 bases left between them. The CDR3 loop spans 16 amino acids. Per the germline V gene, CDR1 is MNHEY and CDR2 is SVGAGI. The CDR3 DNA follows: TGTGCCAGCAGTTACTCCGGACAGCCACTCTCCTACGAGCAGTACTTC. Its translation is CASSYSGQPLSYEQYF.

The chain couples TRBV19 to TRBJ1-3; TRBD1 is a possible D gene (5 bases). Trimming shortened V by 1 base and J by 4 bases, and 14 bases separated the two germline ends. Germline V gene lookup returns CDR1 LNHDA and CDR2 SQIVND (reference sequence). The CDR3 totals 16 residues. Here the CDR3 reads CASSIGGEGVGNTIYF. CDR3 bases: TGTGCCAGTAGTATAGGAGGGGAAGGGGTCGGAAACACCATATATTTT.

Regarding this clone: Other DNA sequences in this sample translate to the same CDR3. This sequence joins TRBV15 and TRBJ1-1; TRBD1 agrees at 7 bases. The CDR3 totals 15 residues. Trimming took 3 bases from V and 1 from J; bases not matched to a gene: 5. Germline lookup yields CDR1 LNHNV and CDR2 YYDKDF (reference sequence). The DNA of the CDR3 is TGTGCCACCAGCAGGCTAAGACAGGGGAACACTGAAGCTTTCTTT. Its translation: CATSRLRQGNTEAFF.